This paragraph covers one TCR beta chain sequence. This sample was included in a study of blood T cell repertoires in COVID-19. On the study more broadly: The analysed material was cDNA or gDNA that came from T cells, B-cell-depleted T cells, or PBMCs.

Germline V gives CDR1 SGDLS, CDR2 YYNGEE. V gave up 4 bases and J gave up 7 bases; unmatched junction bases: 11. The CDR3 runs 17 residues. The protocol was immunoSEQ multiplex PCR, while the TCRdb copy is restricted to in-frame clones and leaves out a portion. Counted here are about 51,000 clones, around 84% occurring once; the ten biggest clones make up approximately 4.1%. The chain joins TRBV9 to TRBJ2-2, with TRBD1 matching 12 bases. The sequenced material came from peripheral blood. The receptor was isolated from a man older than 75 with active COVID-19. The CDR3: CASSTSGTGGAGGELFF. DNA for the CDR3: TGTGCCAGCAGCACATCCGGGACAGGGGGCGCAGGCGGGGAGCTGTTTTTT.